This T cell receptor beta chain was captured in a study of blood T cell repertoires in COVID-19. Study background: Sites across the United States, Italy and Spain contributed samples from acute and convalescent COVID-19. PBMCs, B-cell-depleted T cells, or T cells were the source of the cDNA or gDNA that made up the material.

Methods used by the authors: The authors estimated nucleated cell counts from reference gene primer amplification. Repertoires were generated with immunoSEQ multiplex PCR, while TCRdb's copy carries only in-frame clones and drops some. That table gives V, J and clone size, and the DNA gave D and trimming. The data show roughly 53,000 clones, 80% to 90% seen once. It was during active infection that Seattle patients were enrolled and then longitudinally followed. Germline-derived CDR1 and CDR2 are MGHDK and SYGVNS. V lost 5 bases and J lost 1; bases outside the gene matches: 5. The length of the CDR3 is 15 residues.

J is TRBJ2-3 and V is TRBV25-1; 8 bases agree with TRBD2. The sample was peripheral blood. The origin of this receptor is an elderly woman with COVID-19, enrolled during active disease. CDR3 DNA sequence: TGTGCCAGCAGTCCGGGGGGGGGCCGCACAGATACGCAGTATTTT. Amino acid sequence: CASSPGGGRTDTQYF. Looking up the rest from reference TRBV25-1 and TRBJ2-3 gives the full variable domain: EADIYQTPRYLVIGTGKKITLECSQTMGHDKMYWYQQDPGMELHLIHYSYGVNSTEKGDLSSESTVSRIRTEHFPLTLESARPSHTSQYLCASSPGGGRTDTQYFGPGTRLTVL.